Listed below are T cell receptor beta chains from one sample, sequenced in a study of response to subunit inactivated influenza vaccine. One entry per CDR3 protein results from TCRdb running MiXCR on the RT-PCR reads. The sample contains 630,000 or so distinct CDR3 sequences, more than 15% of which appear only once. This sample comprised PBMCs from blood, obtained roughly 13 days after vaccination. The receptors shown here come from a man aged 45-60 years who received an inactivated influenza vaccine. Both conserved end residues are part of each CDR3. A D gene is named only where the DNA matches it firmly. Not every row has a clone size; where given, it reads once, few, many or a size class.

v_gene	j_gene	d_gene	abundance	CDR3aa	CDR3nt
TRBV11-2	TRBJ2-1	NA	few	CASSLVRRGLNEQFF	TGTGCCAGCAGCTTAGTTCGCCGGGGCCTCAATGAGCAGTTCTTC
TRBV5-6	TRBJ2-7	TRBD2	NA	CASSPELAKYEQYF	TGTGCCAGCAGCCCCGAACTAGCGAAATACGAGCAGTACTTC
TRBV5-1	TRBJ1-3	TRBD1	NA	CASSLEGRGINTIYF	TGCGCCAGCAGCTTGGAGGGCAGGGGGATAAACACCATATATTTT
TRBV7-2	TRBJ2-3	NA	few	CASSLLWDTQYF	TGTGCCAGCAGCTTACTCTGGGATACGCAGTATTTT
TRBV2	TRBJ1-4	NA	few	CASSEGRDNEKLFF	TGTGCCAGCAGTGAAGGCAGGGATAATGAAAAACTGTTTTTT
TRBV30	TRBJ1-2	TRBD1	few	CAWSVQGTGGYTF	TGTGCCTGGAGTGTACAGGGGACTGGCGGCTACACCTTC
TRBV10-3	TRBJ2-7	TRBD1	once	CAITGQGGGPYEQYF	TGTGCCATCACTGGACAGGGCGGAGGGCCCTACGAGCAGTACTTC
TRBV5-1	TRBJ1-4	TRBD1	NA	CASSLAGTGGDELFF	TGCGCCAGCAGCTTGGCCGGGACAGGGGGCGACGAACTGTTTTTT
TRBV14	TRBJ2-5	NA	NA	CASSQDFRTDHQYF	TGTGCCAGCAGCCAAGACTTTAGGACCGACCATCAGTACTTC
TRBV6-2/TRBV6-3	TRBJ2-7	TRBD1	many	CASGDSYEQYF	TGTGCCAGCGGGGACAGCTACGAGCAGTACTTC
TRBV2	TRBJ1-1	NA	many	CASSDRLVNTEAFF	TGTGCCAGCAGTGACAGGTTGGTGAACACTGAAGCTTTCTTT
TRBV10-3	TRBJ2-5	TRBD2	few	CAISDRSGRAETQYF	TGTGCCATCAGCGATCGGAGCGGGAGGGCCGAGACCCAGTACTTC
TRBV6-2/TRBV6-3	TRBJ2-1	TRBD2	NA	CASGLATYNEQFF	TGTGCCAGCGGACTAGCGACATACAATGAGCAGTTCTTC
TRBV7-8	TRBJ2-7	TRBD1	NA	CASSLAAGRDRASYEQYF	TGTGCCAGCAGCTTAGCCGCCGGAAGAGACAGGGCCTCCTACGAGCAGTACTTC
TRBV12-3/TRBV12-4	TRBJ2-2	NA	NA	CASSGPGELFF	TGTGCCAGCAGCGGTCCCGGGGAGCTGTTTTTT
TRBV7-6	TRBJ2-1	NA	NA	CASSSDRLSSYNEQFF	TGTGCCAGCAGCTCGGACCGATTGAGCTCCTACAATGAGCAGTTCTTC
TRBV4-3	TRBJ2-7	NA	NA	CASSQDQAAYEQYF	TGCGCCAGCAGCCAAGATCAGGCCGCTTACGAGCAGTACTTC
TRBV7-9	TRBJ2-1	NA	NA	CASSSLIGRDNEQFF	TGTGCCAGCAGCTCCCTAATCGGGCGGGACAATGAGCAGTTCTTC